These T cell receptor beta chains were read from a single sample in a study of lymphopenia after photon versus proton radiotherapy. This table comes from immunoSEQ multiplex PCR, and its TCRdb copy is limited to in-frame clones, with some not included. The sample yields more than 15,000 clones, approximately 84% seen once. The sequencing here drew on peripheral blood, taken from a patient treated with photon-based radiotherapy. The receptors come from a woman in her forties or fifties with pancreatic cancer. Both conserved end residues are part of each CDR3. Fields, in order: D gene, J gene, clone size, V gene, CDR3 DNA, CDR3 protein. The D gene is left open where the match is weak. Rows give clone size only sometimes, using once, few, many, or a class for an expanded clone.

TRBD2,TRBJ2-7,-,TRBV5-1,TGCGCCAGCAGCGCCGGGACTAGCCCTACGAACACCTACGAGCAGTACTTC,CASSAGTSPTNTYEQYF
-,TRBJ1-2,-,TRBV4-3,TGCGCCAGCAGCCAAGCTCGACATACCGCAGGCTACACCTTC,CASSQARHTAGYTF
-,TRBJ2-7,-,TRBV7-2,TGTGCCAGCAGCTTAGAGGGGCTAGTTGCCTACGAGCAGTACTTC,CASSLEGLVAYEQYF
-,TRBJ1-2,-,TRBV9,TGTGCCAGCAGCGTAGTGGACAGCCCTAACTATGGCTACACCTTC,CASSVVDSPNYGYTF
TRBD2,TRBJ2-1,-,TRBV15,TGTGCCACCAGCTCGGGGACGGGGGGCTCCTACAATGAGCAGTTCTTC,CATSSGTGGSYNEQFF
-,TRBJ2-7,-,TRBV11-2,TGTGCCAGCAGCTTAGCACGACAGCCATACGAGCAGTACTTC,CASSLARQPYEQYF
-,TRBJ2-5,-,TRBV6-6,TGTGCCAGCAGTTACAGGGCTAGCCAAGAGACCCAGTACTTC,CASSYRASQETQYF
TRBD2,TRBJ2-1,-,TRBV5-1,TGCGCCAGCAGCTTGGTTAGCGGGTCCACCTACAATGAGCAGTTCTTC,CASSLVSGSTYNEQFF
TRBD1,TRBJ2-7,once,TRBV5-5,TGTGCCAGCAGCCGACAGGGGGCCTACGAGCAGTACTTC,CASSRQGAYEQYF
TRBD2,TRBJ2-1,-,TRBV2,TGTGCCAGCAACCGACTAGCTGGGGGATTGGGTGAGCAGTTCTTC,CASNRLAGGLGEQFF
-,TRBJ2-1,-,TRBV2,TGTGCCAGCAGGGACCCCAGGAGCTCCTACAATGAGCAGTTCTTC,CASRDPRSSYNEQFF
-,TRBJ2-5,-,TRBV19,TGTGCCAGTAGTATAGGGCCGGGACTGCCAAGAGAGACCCAGTACTTC,CASSIGPGLPRETQYF
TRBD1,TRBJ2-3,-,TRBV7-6,TGTGCCAGCAGCTTAGAACAGGGGTCCACAGATACGCAGTATTTT,CASSLEQGSTDTQYF
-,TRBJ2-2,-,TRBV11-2,TGTGCCAGCAGCTCGATTAGGAATACCGGGGAGCTGTTTTTT,CASSSIRNTGELFF
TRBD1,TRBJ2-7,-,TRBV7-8,TGTGCCAGCAGCAGACAGGGACAGGGTTTCTCCTACGAGCAGTACTTC,CASSRQGQGFSYEQYF
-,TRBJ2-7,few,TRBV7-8,TGTGCCAGCAGCTTAGGGGTGGATGGGACCTACGAGCAGTACTTC,CASSLGVDGTYEQYF
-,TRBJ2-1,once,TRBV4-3,TGCGCCAGCAGCCAAGATAGGAGGGGGCGGGATGAGCAGTTCTTC,CASSQDRRGRDEQFF
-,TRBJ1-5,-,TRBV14,TGTGCCAGCAGCCAAGATTTTTCACCCCAGCCCCAGCATTTT,CASSQDFSPQPQHF
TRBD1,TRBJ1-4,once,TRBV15,TGTGCCACCAGCCAGCCAGGGGGTAATGAAAAACTGTTTTTT,CATSQPGGNEKLFF
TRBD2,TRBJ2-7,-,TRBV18,TGTGCCAGCTCACCGCGGACTAGCGGGAGCTCCTACGAGCAGTACTTC,CASSPRTSGSSYEQYF
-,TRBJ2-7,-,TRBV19,TGTGCCAGTACCCCTGCCAGCTCCTACGAGCAGTACTTC,CASTPASSYEQYF
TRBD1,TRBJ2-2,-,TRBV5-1,TGCGCCAGCAGCTACCAAGGGACAGCCGGGGAGCTGTTTTTT,CASSYQGTAGELFF
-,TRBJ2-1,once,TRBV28,TGTGCCAGCAGTTTATCTTCGACTCCTGCTTCAGTTAAGTTCTTC,CASSLSSTPASVKFF
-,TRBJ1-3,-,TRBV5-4,TGTGCCAGCAGCTTGGGAGCCCCACGGTCCGGAAACACCATATATTTT,CASSLGAPRSGNTIYF
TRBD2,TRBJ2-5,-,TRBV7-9,TGTGCCAGCAGCGTGGGGTTAGCGGGAGGAGAAGAGACCCAGTACTTC,CASSVGLAGGEETQYF
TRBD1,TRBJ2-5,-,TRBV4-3,TGCGCCAGCAGCCAAGATTGGGACAGGGGACAGACCCAGTACTTC,CASSQDWDRGQTQYF
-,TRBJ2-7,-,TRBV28,TGTGCCAGCAGTCCCCCTCTGATGCAGCGGACGAGCTCCTACGAGCAGTACTTC,CASSPPLMQRTSSYEQYF
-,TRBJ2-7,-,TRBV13,TGTGCCAGCAGCCCGGTAGGCTCCTACGAGCAGTACTTC,CASSPVGSYEQYF
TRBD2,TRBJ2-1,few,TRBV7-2,TGTGCCAGCAGCTCCGGACTAGCGGGATACAATGAGCAGTTCTTC,CASSSGLAGYNEQFF
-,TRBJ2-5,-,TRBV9,TGTGCCAGCAGCGCTCCCCGATTATGGGACGGGGAGACCCAGTACTTC,CASSAPRLWDGETQYF
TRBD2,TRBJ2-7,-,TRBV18,TGTGCCAGCTCACCACTAGCGGGCAACCTCTACGAGCAGTACTTC,CASSPLAGNLYEQYF
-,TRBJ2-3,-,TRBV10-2,TGCGCCAGCAGGGACATAGGCGGCAGGAGCACAGATACGCAGTATTTT,CASRDIGGRSTDTQYF
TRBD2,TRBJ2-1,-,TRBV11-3,TGTGCCAGCAGCCCCGAACAAGCGGGAGGCCATGAGCAGTTCTTC,CASSPEQAGGHEQFF
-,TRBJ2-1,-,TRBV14,TGTGCCAGCAGCCAACAGGGGAATGAGCAGTTCTTC,CASSQQGNEQFF
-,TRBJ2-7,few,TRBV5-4,TGTGCCAGCAGCTCCGAGGGGGTTATCGAGCAGTACTTC,CASSSEGVIEQYF
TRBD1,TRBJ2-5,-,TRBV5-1,TGCGCCAGCAGGCCCCGAGACAGGGGTAGAGAGACCCAGTACTTC,CASRPRDRGRETQYF
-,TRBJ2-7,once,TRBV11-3,TGTGCCAGCAGCTTAGATCCGGCCCAACAGGGCGAGCAGTACTTC,CASSLDPAQQGEQYF
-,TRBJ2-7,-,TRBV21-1,TGTGCCAGCAGCAAAGGACAGTACGAGCAGTACTTC,CASSKGQYEQYF
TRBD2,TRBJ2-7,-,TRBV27,TGTGCCAGCAGTCCCGGGTCGACTAGCCCATCCTACGAGCAGTACTTC,CASSPGSTSPSYEQYF
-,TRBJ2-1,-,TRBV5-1,TGCGCCAGCTCCTCGGGGGCGGGAGTTAATGGCAATGAGCAGTTCTTC,CASSSGAGVNGNEQFF
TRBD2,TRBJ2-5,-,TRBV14,TGTGCCAGCAGCCTCAGACTAGCGGGAGGTATGGAGACCCAGTACTTC,CASSLRLAGGMETQYF
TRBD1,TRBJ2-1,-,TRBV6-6,TGTGCCAGCAGTTACCTTACAGGGGTGGATGAGCAGTTCTTC,CASSYLTGVDEQFF